The T cell receptor (beta chain) described here comes from a study of blood T cell repertoires in COVID-19 (TCRdb year 2020). Describing the broader study: Samples from collaborators originated in the United States, Italy and Spain and spanned both the acute and convalescent phases of COVID-19. The samples were drawn from two sources: the first 160 participants of the ongoing ImmuneRACE study, and some 1,300 subjects contributed by 6 global collaborators. Deeply sampled blood TCRbeta repertoires from subjects exposed to, actively infected with, or recovered from COVID-19 were included in the dataset. The repertoires were released in a freely available public database intended as a resource for research on the immune response to SARS-CoV-2. Nearly every sample came with metadata listing a de-identified subject ID, COVID-19 status, age in years and sex. The prospective study material was composed of cDNA or gDNA derived from T cells, B-cell-depleted T cells, or PBMCs. Where available, HLA class I and class II types were obtained from metadata supplied by the sample provider rather than from assay-based typing.

The collaborating institutions used their own protocols to collect whole blood in K2EDTA tubes. Collaborator samples were shipped for TCRbeta analysis as frozen whole blood, isolated PBMCs, or DNA extracted from either sample type. What the authors observed across the whole study: How much clinical and demographic metadata was included differed by source and by participant, and the metadata was provided uncurated.

The CDR3 spans 13 residues, from the cysteine through the phenylalanine. The CDR3 DNA has 39 bases and is translated from base 1. V drops 0 bases and J drops 6 bases, leaving 11 bases in between. CDR1 and CDR2, per the germline V gene (reference sequence), are GTSNPN and SVGIG. TCRbeta CDR3 regions were amplified from genomic DNA by means of the immunoSEQ Assay, a bias-controlled multiplex PCR. The study's own analysis went as follows. Nucleated cell counts per sample were estimated from amplification of reference gene primers within the assay. To quantify the absolute abundance of each unique TCRbeta CDR3 rearrangement, sequence reads were collapsed and filtered. For each sample, productive Simpson clonality was calculated as the square root of Simpson's diversity index over productive rearrangements. Imported from immuneACCESS, the table was reduced by TCRdb to in-frame sequences with V and J called. These copies leave out some clones; in studies compared against another copy, an unresolved V gene accounts for under half, and the cause of the remainder is not known. Clone size and the V and J calls come from that table; the DNA yielded D and trimming. The sample data list about 190,000 clones, and under 90% of these were observed just once. In total, the top ten clones hold under 12% of the sample.

Turning to this clone: This receptor's antigen is unknown. There are no base qualities to consult, and no much larger clone falls within one base.

The chain employs TRBV30 and TRBJ1-2, with an unclear D gene assignment. Sequencing was performed on peripheral blood. The receptor's source is a woman aged 80 or over with active or convalescent COVID-19. The CDR3 protein is CAWSVGRGNGYTF. The bases read TGTGCCTGGAGTGTGGGTAGAGGGAATGGCTACACCTTC.